The rows below give T cell receptor beta chains drawn from one sample of a study of regulatory T cells in long-lasting Graves disease. Each CDR3 protein gets one entry after TCRdb re-called the multiplex PCR reads with MiXCR. The sample includes about 460,000 distinct CDR3 sequences, under 25% of them seen just once. The starting material was peripheral blood mononuclear cells (PBMCs), obtained when the disease was refractory, from a patient treated with antithyroid drugs. The receptors come from a female donor with Graves disease. Each CDR3 is given with its conserved first and last residue. D genes are given only for firm matches. Not all rows give a size; the values are once, few, many and, for expanded clones, a class.

v_gene	d_gene	j_gene	abundance	CDR3aa	CDR3nt
TRBV2	TRBD1	TRBJ1-2	many	CASTDRSIFGGYTF	TGTGCCAGCACGGACAGGTCAATTTTCGGCGGCTACACCTTC
TRBV6-1	TRBD2	TRBJ2-2	.	CASSPPGDSGINTGELFF	TGTGCCAGCTCACCTCCAGGGGATAGCGGGATCAACACCGGGGAGCTGTTTTTT
TRBV7-2	.	TRBJ1-2	few	CASSLRRQSVDGYTF	TGTGCCAGCAGCTTACGCAGACAAAGTGTTGATGGCTACACCTTC
TRBV28	.	TRBJ1-4	many	CASSSGLHEKLFF	TGTGCCAGCAGTTCAGGGCTCCACGAAAAACTGTTTTTT
TRBV10-3	TRBD1	TRBJ1-1	.	CAIGGQGADTEAFF	TGTGCCATCGGGGGACAGGGGGCGGACACTGAAGCTTTCTTT
TRBV9	TRBD1	TRBJ2-6	few	CASSVRGQGGSGANVLTF	TGTGCCAGCAGCGTCAGGGGGCAGGGAGGATCTGGGGCCAACGTCCTGACTTTC
TRBV28	.	TRBJ1-2	many	CASTRQTSYGYTF	TGTGCCAGCACACGACAGACCTCCTATGGCTACACCTTC
TRBV19	.	TRBJ1-6	few	CASSMGGVRSPLHF	TGTGCCAGTAGTATGGGGGGGGTGCGTTCACCCCTCCACTTT
TRBV28	.	TRBJ1-1	many	CASSPPPVTEAFF	TGTGCCAGCAGTCCCCCACCCGTCACTGAAGCTTTCTTT
TRBV6-1	TRBD1	TRBJ1-2	few	CASSTGTATNWGYTF	TGTGCCAGCAGTACTGGGACAGCGACAAACTGGGGCTACACCTTC
TRBV7-2	.	TRBJ2-2	few	CASSLGAQRWRAGELFF	TGTGCCAGCAGCTTAGGAGCGCAGCGTTGGAGGGCCGGGGAGCTGTTTTTT
TRBV28	.	TRBJ1-2	many	CASSQDGYTF	TGTGCCAGCAGCCAGGATGGCTACACCTTC
TRBV10-3	TRBD1	TRBJ2-5	few	CAVGQGSQETQYF	TGTGCCGTGGGACAGGGAAGCCAAGAGACCCAGTACTTC
TRBV25-1	.	TRBJ2-6	few	CASSVGGWGSGANVLTF	TGTGCCAGCAGTGTGGGGGGCTGGGGCTCTGGGGCCAACGTCCTGACTTTC
TRBV2	.	TRBJ2-1	few	CASRRASSYNEQFF	TGTGCCAGCAGGAGGGCGAGCTCCTACAATGAGCAGTTCTTC
TRBV29-1	.	TRBJ1-1	many	CSVERGPNTEAFF	TGCAGCGTTGAAAGGGGACCGAACACTGAAGCTTTCTTT
TRBV7-2	.	TRBJ1-3	few	CASSLANTIYF	TGTGCCAGCAGCTTAGCAAACACCATATATTTT
TRBV27	.	TRBJ2-3	.	CASSLMGGSTDTQYF	TGTGCCAGCAGTTTAATGGGCGGATCCACAGATACGCAGTATTTT
TRBV2	.	TRBJ2-7	many	CASSGRGSYEQYF	TGTGCCAGCAGTGGCCGGGGCTCCTACGAGCAGTACTTC
TRBV20-1	.	TRBJ1-1	few	CSADRETGTEAFF	TGCAGTGCAGATAGGGAGACGGGCACTGAAGCTTTCTTT
TRBV6-1	TRBD1	TRBJ1-5	.	CAIGGTGALYSNQPQHF	TGTGCCATCGGGGGGACAGGGGCCCTCTATAGCAATCAGCCCCAGCATTTT
TRBV30	.	TRBJ1-2	few	CAWIVEGNYGYTF	TGTGCCTGGATAGTGGAGGGGAACTATGGCTACACCTTC
TRBV2	TRBD2	TRBJ2-7	many	CASSQRSGGGYYEQYF	TGTGCCAGCAGCCAAAGGAGCGGGGGGGGATACTACGAGCAGTACTTC
TRBV11-2	TRBD1	TRBJ2-3	.	CASSLGQGAGTDTQYF	TGTGCCAGCAGCTTGGGGCAGGGGGCGGGAACAGATACGCAGTATTTT
TRBV18	TRBD1	TRBJ1-1	.	CASSPQDRGLGEAFF	TGTGCCAGCTCACCACAAGACAGGGGGCTTGGTGAAGCTTTCTTT
TRBV9	TRBD1	TRBJ2-7	.	CASSPRDRGGYEQYF	TGTGCCAGCAGCCCCCGGGACAGGGGGGGCTACGAGCAGTACTTC
TRBV12-3/TRBV12-4	.	TRBJ2-2	.	CASSFVGRNTGELFF	TGTGCCAGCAGTTTCGTCGGACGTAACACCGGGGAGCTGTTTTTT
TRBV7-2	.	TRBJ2-6	many	CASSFSLANVLTF	TGTGCCAGCAGCTTCTCGCTGGCCAACGTCCTGACTTTC
TRBV7-9	.	TRBJ1-4	many	CASSPGRKNEKLFF	TGTGCCAGCAGTCCAGGGAGAAAAAATGAAAAACTGTTTTTT
TRBV29-1	.	TRBJ2-7	few	CSTWESSYEQYF	TGCAGCACGTGGGAGTCCTCCTACGAGCAGTACTTC
TRBV6-5	.	TRBJ2-7	.	CASSYDHPGPAYEQYF	TGTGCCAGCAGTTATGACCACCCGGGACCTGCCTACGAGCAGTACTTC
TRBV28	.	TRBJ2-7	many	CASSPQGPEQYF	TGTGCCAGCAGTCCCCAGGGACCCGAGCAGTACTTC
TRBV24-1	.	TRBJ1-5	few	CATSPGGGSNQPQHF	TGTGCCACCAGTCCTGGGGGGGGTAGCAATCAGCCCCAGCATTTT
TRBV9	.	TRBJ1-3	.	CASSDTGPSGNTIYF	TGTGCCAGCAGCGATACCGGACCCTCTGGAAACACCATATATTTT
TRBV12-3/TRBV12-4	TRBD2	TRBJ2-5	few	CASSQVGGGQETQYF	TGTGCCAGCAGCCAAGTTGGGGGGGGCCAAGAGACCCAGTACTTC
TRBV7-2	.	TRBJ2-1	.	CASSLGQSGNEQFF	TGTGCCAGCAGCTTAGGACAGTCTGGAAATGAGCAGTTCTTC
TRBV25-1	.	TRBJ1-6	.	CASRMDSWGSPLHF	TGTGCCAGCAGGATGGACAGTTGGGGATCACCCCTCCACTTT
TRBV11-3	.	TRBJ2-6	.	CASSLSTSGANVLTF	TGTGCCAGCAGCTTAAGTACATCTGGGGCCAACGTCCTGACTTTC